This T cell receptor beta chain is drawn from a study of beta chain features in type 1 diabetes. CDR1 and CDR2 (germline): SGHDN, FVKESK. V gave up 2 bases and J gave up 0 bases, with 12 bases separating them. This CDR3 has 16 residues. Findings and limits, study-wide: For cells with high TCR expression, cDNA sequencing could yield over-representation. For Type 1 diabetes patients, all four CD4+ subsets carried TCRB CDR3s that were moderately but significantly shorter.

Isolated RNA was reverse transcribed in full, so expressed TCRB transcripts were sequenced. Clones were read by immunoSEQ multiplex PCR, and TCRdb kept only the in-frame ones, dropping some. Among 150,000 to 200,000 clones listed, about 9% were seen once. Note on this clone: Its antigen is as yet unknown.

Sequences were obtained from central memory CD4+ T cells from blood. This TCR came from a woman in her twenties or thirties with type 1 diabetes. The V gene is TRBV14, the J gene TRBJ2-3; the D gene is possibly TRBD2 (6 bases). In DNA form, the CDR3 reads TGTGCCAGCAGCCAATTCCGGGACTTTAGCACAGATACGCAGTATTTT. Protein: CASSQFRDFSTDTQYF.